The clone carrying this TCR beta chain was seen only once. Sequence at one end of the junction differs from germline and may be a read error. The sample belongs to a study of CD8 T cells in Susac syndrome. The authors reverse transcribed 0.5 to 1 ug RNA with random hexamers. Each CDR3 protein gets one entry after TCRdb re-called the immunoSEQ multiplex PCR reads with MiXCR. The sample comprises roughly 190,000 distinct CDR3 sequences, about 94% of which are singletons, and 0.1% to 0.12% rests with the top ten. This CDR3 has 14 amino acids. Germline CDR1 is MNHNS and CDR2 is SASEGT. Sequencing of TCR beta covered CD8+ and CD4+ T cells obtained from blood. CD8+ and CD4+ T cells were negatively isolated; TEMRA cells were FACS-enriched.

This rearrangement joins TRBV6-1 to TRBJ1-1; D is ambiguous. The clonotype originates from a human donor in good health. Sequences were obtained from CD4+ T cells from PBMCs. CDR3 nucleotide sequence: TGTGCCAGCAGCCTACGCCAGGAGAACTCTGAAGCTTTCTTT. It encodes CASSLRQENSEAFF.